The present T cell receptor beta chain was sequenced within a study of blood T cells in healthy people across ages. On this clonotype: Its target is unknown.

PBMCs were isolated at a quantity of at least 7 million per sample. The second PCR ran roughly 6 to 11 cycles with a sample-barcoded 5' primer and J-beta primers. TCRdb ran MiXCR on the 5' RACE reads and lists one entry per CDR3 protein. The repertoire holds about 680,000 distinct CDR3 sequences, with around half as singletons. Study conclusions and caveats: TCR beta diversity correlated strongly with naive T cell percentage.

Germline assignment: CDR1 SGHTA and CDR2 FQGNSA. There are 16 residues in the CDR3. Losses at the gene ends were 5 bases for V and 5 bases for J; bases not matched to a gene: 9. The sequence derives from a woman aged 60-75 years in good health. The rearrangement joins TRBV7-2 to TRBJ1-4; 9 bases are a match to TRBD1. Material: blood. The CDR3 loop is CASSAGQGNANEKLFF. The CDR3 DNA follows: TGTGCCAGCAGCGCAGGACAGGGGAACGCCAATGAAAAACTGTTTTTT. Drawing the rest from reference TRBV7-2 and TRBJ1-4, the complete variable domain is GAGVSQSPSNKVTEKGKDVELRCDPISGHTALYWYRQSLGQGLEFLIYFQGNSAPDKSGLPSDRFSAERTGGSVSTLTIQRTQQEDSAVYLCASSAGQGNANEKLFFGSGTQLSVL.